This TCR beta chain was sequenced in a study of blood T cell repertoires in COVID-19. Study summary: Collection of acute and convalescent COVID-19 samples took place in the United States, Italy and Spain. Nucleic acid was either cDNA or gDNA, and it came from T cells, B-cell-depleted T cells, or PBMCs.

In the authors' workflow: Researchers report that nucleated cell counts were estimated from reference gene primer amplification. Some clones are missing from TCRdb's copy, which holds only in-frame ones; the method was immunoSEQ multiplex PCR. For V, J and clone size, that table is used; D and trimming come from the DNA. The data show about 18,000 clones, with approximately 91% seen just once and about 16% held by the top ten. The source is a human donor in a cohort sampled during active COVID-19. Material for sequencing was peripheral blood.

This CDR3 is CASSFVQGITEAFF. The CDR3 DNA reads as TGTGCCAGCAGTTTTGTCCAGGGGATTACTGAAGCTTTCTTT. V usage is TRBV27 and J usage is TRBJ1-1; possibly TRBD1 for D (6 bases). The CDR3 runs 14 residues. Trimming stripped 3 bases from V and 5 bases from J, with 13 bases between. The germline V gene encodes CDR1 MNHEY and CDR2 SMNVEV (reference sequence).